These 15 T cell receptor beta chains came from one sample sequenced in a study of T cell changes during pregnancy in multiple sclerosis. Sequenced by immunoSEQ multiplex PCR; TCRdb stores in-frame clones only, minus some. The sample has approximately 97,000 clones, 90% to 95% seen once. Sample: peripheral blood, taken after pregnancy. The receptors shown here come from a female donor in good health, enrolled as a control in a pregnancy study.

This clone was seen just once. V is TRBV6-5 and J is TRBJ2-3; 9 positions match TRBD2. The germline gives CDR1 MNHEY, CDR2 SVGAGI. The V segment lost 4 bases and the J segment 4 bases; nucleotides outside the gene matches: 6. This CDR3 is built from 15 residues. The CDR3 spells CASSFAGGAPDTQYF. The CDR3 DNA reads TGTGCCAGCAGTTTTGCGGGGGGGGCCCCAGATACGCAGTATTTT.

The V call is TRBV7-2, the J call TRBJ2-3, with 10 bases identical to TRBD1. Trimming removed 10 bases from V and 3 bases from J; junction bases left unmatched: 7. The CDR3 consists of 14 residues. Germline CDR1 and CDR2: SGHTA and FQGNSA. The CDR3 region has the DNA TGTGCCACCCGGGACAGGGGTATGACAGATACGCAGTATTTT. Protein sequence: CATRDRGMTDTQYF.

The chain has TRBV2 and TRBJ1-6, with TRBD1 as a possible D gene (6 bases). The germline V gene encodes CDR1 SNHLY and CDR2 FYNNEI. Trimming pared 2 bases from V and 7 bases from J, leaving 15 bases between. The CDR3 runs 16 residues. CDR3 coding DNA: TGTGCCAGCAGTGAATTAGAAGACAGGCTGAATTCACCCCTCCACTTT. It codes for CASSELEDRLNSPLHF.

The chain recombines TRBV14 with TRBJ1-6; D gene ambiguous. This CDR3 is built from 14 residues. V was cut by 0 bases and J by 9 bases, with 9 bases left in between. The germline CDR1 and CDR2 sequences are SGHDN and FVKESK. In DNA form, the CDR3 reads TGTGCCAGCAGCCAAGAGCTAGTCCCTTCACCCCTCCACTTT. Translating it yields CASSQELVPSPLHF.

The V call is TRBV11-1, the J call TRBJ2-1; the match to TRBD2 covers 12 bases. CDR1 and CDR2 from the germline V gene are SGHAT and FQDESV (reference sequence). The CDR3 covers 16 residues. With V trimmed by 6 bases and J by 7 bases, 10 bases remained unmatched. The chain's CDR3 is CASSLWTSGAGNEQFF. CDR3 DNA: TGTGCCAGCAGTCTATGGACTAGCGGGGCAGGGAATGAGCAGTTCTTC.

V gene TRBV5-6 combines with J gene TRBJ1-2, with 8 bases matching TRBD1. With 4 bases clipped from V and 7 bases from J, the junction kept 3 bases outside the gene matches. Germline CDR1 SGHDT, CDR2 YYEEEE. The CDR3 has 12 amino acids. The CDR3 region is CASSVDRGGYTF. CDR3 sequence (DNA): TGTGCCAGCAGCGTTGACAGGGGTGGCTACACCTTC.

This clone has a handful of counts. The V call is TRBV6-5, the J call TRBJ2-2; 7 bases are a match to TRBD1. J gave up 4 bases and V 7 bases, and 6 bases lay outside the gene matches. This CDR3 is built from 14 residues. Looked up from germline, CDR1 is MNHEY and CDR2 is SVGAGI. This CDR3 is CASTGDRATGELFF. The CDR3 DNA sequence: TGTGCCAGCACGGGCGACAGGGCCACCGGGGAGCTGTTTTTT.

The chain links TRBV4-3 to TRBJ2-7; D may be TRBD1 (6 bases). V was trimmed by 3 bases and J by 2 bases, leaving 8 bases between them. Germline CDR1 LGHNA, CDR2 YSLEER. This CDR3 has 13 amino acids. The CDR3 loop is CASSHGQTYEQYF. The CDR3 nucleotides read TGCGCCAGCAGCCACGGACAGACCTACGAGCAGTACTTC.

This clone has a single count. The J gene is TRBJ1-6, the V gene TRBV5-1; the match to TRBD1 covers 9 bases. This CDR3 region has 18 residues. Germline V gene data show CDR1 as SGHRS and CDR2 as YFSETQ. After removal of 5 bases from V and 9 bases from J, the junction contained 18 bases not matched to a gene. The CDR3 bases are TGCGCCAGCAGTTCGTCTGGGACAGGGACGTTCGGGGGTTCACCCCTCCACTTT. Amino acids: CASSSSGTGTFGGSPLHF. The full variable domain, rest sourced from reference TRBV5-1 and TRBJ1-6, is KAGVTQTPRYLIKTRGQQVTLSCSPISGHRSVSWYQQTPGQGLQFLFEYFSETQRNKGNFPGRFSGRQFSNSRSEMNVSTLELGDSALYLCASSSSGTGTFGGSPLHFGNGTRLTVT.

The chain is built from TRBV7-6 and TRBJ2-1, with D unclear. CDR1 is SGHVS, CDR2 FNYEAQ, per germline. The CDR3 runs to 16 residues. Trimming stripped 3 bases from V and 7 bases from J, with 19 bases between. Here the CDR3 reads CASSFRSGLGLNEQFF. The CDR3 nucleotides read TGTGCCAGCAGCTTTAGGTCGGGTCTGGGTTTGAATGAGCAGTTCTTC. Full variable domain (remainder filled in from reference TRBV7-6 and TRBJ2-1): GAGVSQSPRYKVTKRGQDVALRCDPISGHVSLYWYRQALGQGPEFLTYFNYEAQQDKSGLPNDRFSAERPEGSISTLTIQRTEQRDSAMYRCASSFRSGLGLNEQFFGPGTRLTVL.

This chain links TRBV28 with TRBJ1-2; 8 positions match TRBD1. V lost 2 bases to trimming and J lost 2 bases; unmatched junction nucleotides: 7. Germline assignment: CDR1 MDHEN and CDR2 SYDVKM. This CDR3 contains 16 residues. CDR3 DNA: TGTGCCAGCAGTTTAATTGGGCAGGGGGCAAACTATGGCTACACCTTC. Translation: CASSLIGQGANYGYTF.

This chain joins TRBV6-5 and TRBJ1-2, with no clear D. Germline CDR1 is MNHEY and CDR2 is SVGAGI. V shed 2 bases and J shed 1 base, with 11 bases lying between them. The CDR3 is 15 residues long. DNA of the CDR3: TGTGCCAGCAGTTACCTGTCCACAGTTAACTATGGCTACACCTTC. This encodes CASSYLSTVNYGYTF.

The J gene is TRBJ2-5, the V gene TRBV7-2; TRBD2 matches at 8 bases. Germline V gene sequence: CDR1 SGHTA, CDR2 FQGNSA. V lost 5 bases to trimming and J lost 1 base; unmatched junction nucleotides: 6. This CDR3 is 15 amino acids long. The CDR3 DNA sequence: TGTGCCAGCAGCCTAACAGCGGGGGCCCAAGAGACCCAGTACTTC. This gives the protein CASSLTAGAQETQYF. The whole variable domain, remainder taken from reference TRBV7-2 and TRBJ2-5, is GAGVSQSPSNKVTEKGKDVELRCDPISGHTALYWYRQSLGQGLEFLIYFQGNSAPDKSGLPSDRFSAERTGGSVSTLTIQRTQQEDSAVYLCASSLTAGAQETQYFGPGTRLLVL.

The chain uses TRBV1 and TRBJ2-1; the table names TRBD2, a call not compared with the DNA. TRBV1 is annotated as a pseudogene. The CDR3 runs 19 residues. Here the CDR3 DNA reads TGCACCAGCAGCCCGAGGATCCCGGAGCGGGGGCTTTTCTACAATGAGCAGTTCTTC. Residues: CTSSPRIPERGLFYNEQFF.

V is TRBV19 and J is TRBJ2-7; D is undetermined. Germline CDR1 reads LNHDA; CDR2 reads SQIVND (reference sequence). The CDR3 is 11 residues long. With 6 bases removed from V and 6 bases from J, the gap between germline ends came to 9 bases. The CDR3 sequence is CASSHLFEQYF. CDR3 bases: TGTGCCAGTAGCCACTTATTCGAGCAGTACTTC.